A single T cell receptor beta chain is shown here with its context. Deletions cut 5 bases from V and 3 bases from J, with 17 bases between. Per germline, CDR1 KGHSH and CDR2 LQKENI. The CDR3 is made up of 15 amino acids. Profiled with immunoSEQ multiplex PCR; TCRdb holds only in-frame clones, not every one. This sample has 150,000 to 200,000 clones, with roughly 79% found just once. The sample originates from a study of blood T cell repertoires in COVID-19. This TCR derives from a man in his fifties or sixties with active or convalescent COVID-19. The specimen was peripheral blood. J is TRBJ2-7 and V is TRBV18, with TRBD1 as a possible D gene (7 bases). Here the CDR3 DNA reads TGTGCCAGCTCAGGTAGCGGAGCAGGGGGCTACGAGCAGTACTTC. Protein sequence: CASSGSGAGGYEQYF.